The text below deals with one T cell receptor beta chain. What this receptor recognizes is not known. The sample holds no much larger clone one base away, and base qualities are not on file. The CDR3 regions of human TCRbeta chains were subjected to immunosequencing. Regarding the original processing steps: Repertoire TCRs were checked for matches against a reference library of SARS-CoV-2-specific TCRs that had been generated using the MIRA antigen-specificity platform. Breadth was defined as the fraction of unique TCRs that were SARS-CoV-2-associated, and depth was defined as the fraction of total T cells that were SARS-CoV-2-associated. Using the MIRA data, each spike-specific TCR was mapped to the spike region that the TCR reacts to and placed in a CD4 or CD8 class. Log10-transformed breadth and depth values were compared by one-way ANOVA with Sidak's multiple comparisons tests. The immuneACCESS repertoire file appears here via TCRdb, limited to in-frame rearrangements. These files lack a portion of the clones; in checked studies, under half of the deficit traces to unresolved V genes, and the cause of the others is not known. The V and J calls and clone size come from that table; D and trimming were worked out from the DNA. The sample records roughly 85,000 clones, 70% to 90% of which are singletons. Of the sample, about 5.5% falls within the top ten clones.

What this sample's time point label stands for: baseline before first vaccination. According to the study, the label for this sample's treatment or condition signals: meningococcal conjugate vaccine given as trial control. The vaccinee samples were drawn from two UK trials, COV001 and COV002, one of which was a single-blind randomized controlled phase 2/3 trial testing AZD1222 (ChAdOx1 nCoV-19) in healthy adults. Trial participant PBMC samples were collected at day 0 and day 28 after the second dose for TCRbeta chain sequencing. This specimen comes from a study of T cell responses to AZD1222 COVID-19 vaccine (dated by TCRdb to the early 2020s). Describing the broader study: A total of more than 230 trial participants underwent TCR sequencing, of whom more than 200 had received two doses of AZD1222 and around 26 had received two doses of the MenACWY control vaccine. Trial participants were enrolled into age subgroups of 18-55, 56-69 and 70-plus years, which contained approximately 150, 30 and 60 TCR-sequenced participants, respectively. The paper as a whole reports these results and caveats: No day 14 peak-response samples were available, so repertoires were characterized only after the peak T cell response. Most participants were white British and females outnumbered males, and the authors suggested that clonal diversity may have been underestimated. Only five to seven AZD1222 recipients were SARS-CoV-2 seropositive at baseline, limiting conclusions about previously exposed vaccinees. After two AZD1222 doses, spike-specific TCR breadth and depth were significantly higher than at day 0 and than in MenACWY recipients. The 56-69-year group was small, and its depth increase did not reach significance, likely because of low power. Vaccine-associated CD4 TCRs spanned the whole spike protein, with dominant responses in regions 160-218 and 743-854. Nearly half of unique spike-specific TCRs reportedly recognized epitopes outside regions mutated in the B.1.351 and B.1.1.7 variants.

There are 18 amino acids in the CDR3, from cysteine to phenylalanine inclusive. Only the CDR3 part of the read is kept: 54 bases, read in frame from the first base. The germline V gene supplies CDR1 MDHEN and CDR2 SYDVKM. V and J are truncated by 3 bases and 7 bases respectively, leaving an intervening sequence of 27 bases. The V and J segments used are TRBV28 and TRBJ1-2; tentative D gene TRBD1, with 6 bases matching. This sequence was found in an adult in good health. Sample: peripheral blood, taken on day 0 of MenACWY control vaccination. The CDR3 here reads CASSFILTVRRGAGGYTF. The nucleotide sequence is TGTGCCAGCAGTTTTATACTGACGGTCCGGAGGGGGGCGGGTGGCTACACCTTC.